The next 18 T cell receptor beta chains were all read from a single sample in a study of brain T cells in children with intractable seizures (dated by TCRdb to the early 2020s). The sample's time point, from its label and the paper: blood from clinic visit 5 months post-surgery; TSC patient then seizure free. To prepare the library, the immunoSEQ multiplex PCR assay was applied. TCRdb took this table from immuneACCESS and kept in-frame rearrangements with V and J called. Such tables lack part of the clones; where checked against another copy, unresolved V genes explain under half of the gap, and the rest is unexplained. Present in this sample are 300,000 to 400,000 clones, 85% to 95% of which were seen just once. The top ten hold roughly 6% of the sample. The sequenced sample was peripheral blood, obtained 4 to 5 months after surgery. All receptors come from a boy under two years old with tuberous sclerosis and intractable seizures.

The rearrangement joins TRBV5-8 to TRBJ1-3, with D uncertain. Trimming cost V 1 base and J 0 bases, with 8 bases left between them. Germline CDR1 and CDR2: SGHTS and YDEGEE. The CDR3 totals 15 residues. The CDR3 sequence: CASSLRGSSGNTIYF. The CDR3 DNA reads as TGTGCCAGCAGCTTGAGAGGGAGCTCTGGAAACACCATATATTTT.

CDR3 in DNA: TGTGCCACCAGTCAACCGGGGACTAACTATGGCTACACCTTC. Its protein is CATSQPGTNYGYTF. The chain combines TRBV24-1 with TRBJ1-2; no clear D gene. V was trimmed by 6 bases and J by 0 bases, leaving 10 bases between them. The CDR3 is made up of 14 amino acids. Germline assignment: CDR1 KGHDR and CDR2 SFDVKD.

For the CDR3, the DNA is TGTGCCAGCAGCGTAGGTAATGGGAACATTCAGTACTTC. Its translation is CASSVGNGNIQYF. J is TRBJ2-4 and V is TRBV9; no clear D gene. Looked up from germline, CDR1 is SGDLS and CDR2 is YYNGEE. V was cut by 0 bases and J by 7 bases, with 8 bases left in between. The CDR3 totals 13 residues.

Here the CDR3 DNA reads TGTGCCTGGAGTGTAGGAGCGGGAGACTACGAGCAGTACTTC. Protein product: CAWSVGAGDYEQYF. The V call is TRBV30, the J call TRBJ2-7; 8 bases agree with TRBD2. Germline V gene data show CDR1 as GTSNPN and CDR2 as SVGIG (reference sequence). This CDR3 contains 14 residues. J was trimmed by 3 bases and V by 0 bases; bases with no gene match: 4.

This clone was found once. The gene calls are TRBV19 and TRBJ1-1; no reliable D call. This CDR3 has 14 residues. Trimming took off 10 bases at V and 0 bases at J, with 15 bases between the two ends. Germline values: CDR1 LNHDA, CDR2 SQIVND (reference sequence). CDR3 in DNA: TGTGCCACCGAACCGCTCGGGGTGAACACTGAAGCTTTCTTT. It is translated as CATEPLGVNTEAFF.

J is TRBJ2-7 and V is TRBV24-1, with 9 bases lining up with TRBD2. In germline, CDR1 is KGHDR, CDR2 SFDVKD. V lost 12 bases, J lost 4 bases, and 6 bases stayed unmatched. The CDR3 is made up of 12 amino acids. The CDR3 DNA is TGTGCCCCGCGGGGGGGGGCATACGAGCAGTACTTC. It codes for CAPRGGAYEQYF.

The rearrangement uses TRBV5-1 and TRBJ1-1, with 7 nucleotides matching TRBD1. CDR1 SGHRS and CDR2 YFSETQ come from the germline V gene. V trimming: 2 bases; J trimming: 1 base; junction bases outside the gene matches: 5. There are 15 residues in the CDR3. This chain's CDR3 is CASSFTGTANTEAFF. CDR3 nucleotide sequence: TGCGCCAGCAGCTTTACGGGGACAGCGAACACTGAAGCTTTCTTT.

V and J are TRBV12-3 or TRBV12-4 and TRBJ2-3; D remains ambiguous. The CDR3 is 12 residues long. V was clipped by 6 bases and J by 7 bases, with 11 bases between them. CDR3 nucleotide sequence: TGTGCCAGCAGCTCCTCCAGGCATACGCAGTATTTT. It specifies CASSSSRHTQYF.

The rearrangement links TRBV19 to TRBJ2-1, with a weak D call TRBD1 (7 bases). V was shortened by 5 bases and J by 2 bases, with 13 bases between the two germline ends. The CDR3 extends over 15 amino acids. Germline V gene lookup returns CDR1 LNHDA and CDR2 SQIVND (reference sequence). The CDR3: CASSVRRGPYNEQFF. CDR3 bases: TGTGCCAGTAGTGTCCGGAGGGGGCCCTACAATGAGCAGTTCTTC.

This chain uses TRBV7-3 with TRBJ2-1; D possibly corresponds to TRBD2 (7 bases). Germline values: CDR1 SGHTA, CDR2 FQGTGA. V lost 4 bases, J lost 5 bases, and 18 bases lay in between. The CDR3 spans 16 residues. CDR3 loop: CASSSVSGGQDNEQFF. The CDR3 bases are TGTGCCAGCAGCTCCGTTTCCGGGGGGCAGGACAATGAGCAGTTCTTC.

The chain is built from TRBV7-2 and TRBJ1-2, with 7 bases aligning to TRBD1. Germline V gives CDR1 SGHTA, CDR2 FQGNSA. V trimming: 5 bases; J trimming: 3 bases; junction bases outside the gene matches: 3. The CDR3 loop spans 13 amino acids. The CDR3 loop reads CASSKQGYYGYTF. The DNA of the CDR3 is TGTGCCAGCAGCAAACAGGGGTACTATGGCTACACCTTC.

The chain combines TRBV3-1 (or the pseudogene TRBV3-2) with TRBJ2-1, with a weak D call TRBD2 (5 bases). Trimming cost V 5 bases and J 3 bases, with 14 bases left between them. The CDR3 sequence is 15 residues long. Per the germline V gene, CDR1 is LGHDT and CDR2 is YNNKEL (reference sequence). The DNA for the CDR3 is TGTGCCAGCAGCGGCGGGTTCCCCCTCTACAATGAGCAGTTCTTC. Its protein product is CASSGGFPLYNEQFF.

The chain employs TRBV19 and TRBJ2-2, with D possibly TRBD1 on 5 matching bases. V was pared by 2 bases and J by 0 bases, with 7 bases between. The CDR3 spans 15 residues. Germline V lookup: CDR1 LNHDA, CDR2 SQIVND (reference sequence). CDR3 loop: CASSIQGPNTGELFF. The CDR3 region has the DNA TGTGCCAGTAGTATACAGGGCCCGAACACCGGGGAGCTGTTTTTT.

This chain connects TRBV7-3 to TRBJ2-3; the D gene is possibly TRBD1 (6 bases). The CDR3 is made up of 14 amino acids. Between the trimmed V and J ends, which lost 6 bases and 6 bases, there was a span of 16 bases. Germline CDR1 and CDR2: SGHTA and FQGTGA. CDR3 nucleotide sequence: TGTGCCAGCAGATTAGGACAGTCCGCGGATACGCAGTATTTT. The encoded protein is CASRLGQSADTQYF. The whole variable domain, remainder taken from reference TRBV7-3 and TRBJ2-3, is GAGVSQTPSNKVTEKGKYVELRCDPISGHTALYWYRQSLGQGPEFLIYFQGTGAADDSGLPNDRFFAVRPEGSVSTLKIQRTERGDSAVYLCASRLGQSADTQYFGPGTRLTVL.

V is TRBV27 and J is TRBJ2-7; 8 nucleotides align to TRBD1. Germline CDR1 reads MNHEY; CDR2 reads SMNVEV (reference sequence). This CDR3 contains 13 residues. V lost 8 bases and J lost 6; bases outside the gene matches: 9. The CDR3 loop reads CASGTRQGREQYF. CDR3 DNA: TGTGCCAGCGGAACGAGACAGGGGCGCGAGCAGTACTTC.

This clone came up once. This sequence joins TRBV19 and TRBJ2-1; the D call may be TRBD1 or TRBD2 (7 bases each). The CDR3 has 15 residues. Germline lookup yields CDR1 LNHDA and CDR2 SQIVND (reference sequence). V lost 3 bases and J 5 bases, leaving 14 bases between the germline ends. Here the CDR3 DNA reads TGTGCCAGTAGTATGGGGGGGACAGAAAACAATGAGCAGTTCTTC. Its protein product is CASSMGGTENNEQFF.

This chain joins TRBV7-9 and TRBJ1-4, with 9 bases identical to TRBD1. CDR3 length: 14 residues. Germline V gene data show CDR1 as SEHNR and CDR2 as FQNEAQ (reference sequence). Germline trimming cut 5 bases from V and 6 bases from J; bases unmatched to any gene: 4. CDR3: CASSPRQGDEKLFF. The DNA for the CDR3 is TGTGCCAGCAGCCCGAGACAGGGGGATGAAAAACTGTTTTTT.

This clone was seen once. The chain recombines TRBV11-3 with TRBJ2-1; D call uncertain. The CDR3 length is 11 residues. Trimming left V 5 bases short and J 5 bases short, with 4 bases between. Germline V gene lookup returns CDR1 SGHNT and CDR2 YENEEA. CDR3 nucleotides: TGTGCCAGCAGCCGGGACAATGAGCAGTTCTTC. Its translation is CASSRDNEQFF. Full variable domain (missing parts from reference TRBV11-3 and TRBJ2-1): EAGVVQSPRYKIIEKKQPVAFWCNPISGHNTLYWYLQNLGQGPELLIRYENEEAVDDSQLPKDRFSAERLKGVDSTLKIQPAELGDSAVYLCASSRDNEQFFGPGTRLTVL.